The 23 T cell receptor beta chains below come from one sample, sequenced in a study of blood T cell repertoires in COVID-19. Clones were sequenced by immunoSEQ multiplex PCR, and TCRdb holds only the in-frame ones, with some missing. Altogether roughly 300,000 clones are present, about 86% being singletons, with the ten largest covering roughly 1.1%. The sample consisted of peripheral blood. These receptors were obtained from a woman aged 45-65 years with acute or convalescent COVID-19.

The gene calls are TRBV28 and TRBJ2-4, with unresolved D. The CDR3 has 12 residues. The V and J ends lost 5 bases and 7 bases respectively, with 9 bases between them. CDR1 is MDHEN and CDR2 is SYDVKM in the germline V gene. CDR3 in DNA: TGTGCCAGCAGTCTAAATAGCAACATTCAGTACTTC. Translation: CASSLNSNIQYF.

This clone is a singleton in its sample. V and J are TRBV5-1 and TRBJ1-4; a possible D gene is TRBD1 (6 bases). V dropped 4 bases and J dropped 5 bases, with 12 bases sitting between them. CDR3 length: 14 amino acids. CDR1 is SGHRS and CDR2 is YFSETQ in the germline V gene. CDR3 coding DNA: TGCGCCAGCAGCCCAAGGGGGAACAATGAAAAACTGTTTTTT. As protein: CASSPRGNNEKLFF.

The gene calls are TRBV9 and TRBJ2-7; D is possibly TRBD2 (6 bases). Trimming pared 4 bases from V and 0 bases from J, leaving 11 bases between. CDR3 size: 14 residues. Germline V CDR1 and CDR2: SGDLS, YYNGEE. Here the CDR3 reads CASSRNGGSYEQYF. As DNA, the CDR3 is TGTGCCAGCAGCCGAAACGGGGGCTCCTACGAGCAGTACTTC. Combining the CDR3 with reference TRBV9 and TRBJ2-7 gives the whole variable domain DSGVTQTPKHLITATGQRVTLRCSPRSGDLSVYWYQQSLDQGLQFLIQYYNGEERAKGNILERFSAQQFPDLHSELNLSSLELGDSALYFCASSRNGGSYEQYFGPGTRLTVT.

The V and J genes are TRBV29-1 and TRBJ1-1; TRBD1 agrees at 7 bases. The germline gives CDR1 SQVTM, CDR2 ANQGSEA. The CDR3 loop spans 13 amino acids. J lost 0 bases, V lost 3 bases, and 1 base had no gene match. This chain's CDR3 is CSVDRGMNTEAFF. CDR3 DNA sequence: TGCAGCGTTGACAGGGGGATGAACACTGAAGCTTTCTTT.

About this clone: Relative to the germline gene, one junction end is altered; a read error may explain this. V gene TRBV5-1 combines with J gene TRBJ2-5; 7 nucleotides match TRBD2. Per germline, CDR1 SGHRS and CDR2 YFSETQ. This CDR3 has 14 amino acids. CDR3 nucleotides: TGCGCCAGCAGCTTGGGGGGACTACAAGAGGCCCAGTACTTC. Protein: CASSLGGLQEAQYF.

The gene calls are TRBV5-1 and TRBJ1-2; no firm D call. This CDR3 has 15 amino acids. Germline values: CDR1 SGHRS, CDR2 YFSETQ. The V gene lost 0 bases and the J gene lost 0 bases, with 9 bases spanning the gap. The CDR3 sequence is CASSLGQFTNYGYTF. The CDR3 DNA is TGCGCCAGCAGCTTGGGTCAGTTCACTAACTATGGCTACACCTTC.

This chain connects TRBV25-1 to TRBJ1-5, with TRBD1 identical over 9 bases. The length of the CDR3 is 14 residues. Germline V gene lookup returns CDR1 MGHDK and CDR2 SYGVNS. The J segment lost 7 bases and the V segment lost 3 bases, leaving 4 bases of the junction unmatched. CDR3 protein: CASSDRTGAQPQHF. The CDR3 nucleotides are TGTGCCAGCAGTGACAGGACAGGGGCCCAGCCCCAGCATTTT.

The chain recombines TRBV6-1 with TRBJ1-2, with unresolved D. Germline CDR1 reads MNHNS; CDR2 reads SASEGT. V lost 2 bases and J lost 6, with 10 bases in between. The length of the CDR3 is 13 residues. Written as DNA, the CDR3 is TGTGCCAGCAGTGAATGGGAGGGCGATGGCTACACCTTC. This translates into CASSEWEGDGYTF.

J is TRBJ2-4 and V is TRBV27; 7 nucleotides align to TRBD2. The ends lost 5 bases at V and 0 bases at J; junction bases unmatched: 4. The CDR3 is made up of 15 amino acids. CDR1 and CDR2 (germline): MNHEY, SMNVEV (reference sequence). CDR3: CASSTGGGAKNIQYF. Written as DNA, the CDR3 is TGTGCCAGCAGTACGGGCGGGGGAGCCAAAAACATTCAGTACTTC.

The chain uses TRBV4-3 and TRBJ1-2; D may be TRBD1 (6 bases). The germline V gene has CDR1 LGHNA and CDR2 YSLEER. This CDR3 has 15 amino acids. Trimming shortened V by 3 bases and J by 6 bases, and 17 bases separated the two germline ends. The chain's CDR3 is CASSQTGLQGDGYTF. The CDR3 DNA reads as TGCGCCAGCAGCCAGACGGGATTACAGGGTGATGGCTACACCTTC.

The chain has TRBV10-3 and TRBJ1-4; 8 bases align to TRBD1. The CDR3 runs to 15 residues. V trimming: 3 bases; J trimming: 3 bases; junction bases outside the gene matches: 3. Per germline, CDR1 ENHRY and CDR2 SYGVKD. The CDR3 reads CAISDKQGANEKLFF. CDR3 in DNA: TGTGCCATCAGTGATAAACAGGGGGCTAATGAAAAACTGTTTTTT.

The V and J genes are TRBV19 and TRBJ1-1, with D maybe TRBD1 (5 bases). Germline CDR1 is LNHDA and CDR2 is SQIVND (reference sequence). With 5 bases removed from V and 1 base from J, the gap between germline ends came to 17 bases. The CDR3 contains 16 residues. The CDR3 sequence is CASSPEGYTGNTEAFF. In DNA, the CDR3 is TGTGCCAGTAGTCCGGAAGGGTACACAGGGAACACTGAAGCTTTCTTT.

The chain combines TRBV2 with TRBJ1-2; no clear D gene. The CDR3 consists of 15 residues. CDR1 and CDR2 (germline): SNHLY, FYNNEI. V lost 2 bases to trimming and J lost 0 bases, with 10 bases between them. The CDR3 is CASSESIETNYGYTF. For the CDR3, the DNA is TGTGCCAGCAGTGAATCGATCGAGACTAACTATGGCTACACCTTC.

DNA of the CDR3: TGTGCCAGCAGCCTCGGACTAGCGGGCACGTACTTC. Residues: CASSLGLAGTYF. The chain links TRBV3-1 (or the pseudogene TRBV3-2) to TRBJ2-5, with 11 nucleotides matching TRBD2. J was trimmed by 13 bases and V by 4 bases; bases with no gene match: 5. Germline V gives CDR1 LGHDT, CDR2 YNNKEL (reference sequence). There are 12 residues in the CDR3.

The chain recombines TRBV9 with TRBJ2-3; TRBD1 might be the D (6 bases). CDR1 SGDLS and CDR2 YYNGEE come from the germline V gene. V lost 1 base, J lost 3 bases, and 9 bases lay in between. The CDR3 totals 14 residues. CDR3 nucleotide sequence: TGTGCCAGCAGCGTACAGGGGTTTACAGATACGCAGTATTTT. Translation: CASSVQGFTDTQYF.

The chain recombines TRBV6-2 or TRBV6-3 with TRBJ2-5, with 10 bases matching TRBD1. V lost 6 bases, J lost 0 bases, and 4 bases stayed unmatched. CDR3 size: 15 residues. Germline loops: CDR1 MNHEY, CDR2 SVGEGT. CDR3 nucleotide sequence: TGTGCCAGCAGCCCCGGGACAGGGGACCAAGAGACCCAGTACTTC. It translates to CASSPGTGDQETQYF.

The rearrangement joins TRBV12-5 to TRBJ2-5; 7 nucleotides match TRBD2. V trimming: 5 bases; J trimming: 4 bases; junction bases outside the gene matches: 4. Per germline, CDR1 LGHNT and CDR2 FRNRAP. This CDR3 is built from 13 residues. The CDR3 coding sequence is TGTGCTAGTGGTGGGGGGGACGTAGAGACCCAGTACTTC. Its protein is CASGGGDVETQYF.

The J gene is TRBJ2-7, the V gene TRBV6-6; TRBD2 matches 10 bases. V shed 5 bases, J shed 7 bases, and the junction held 8 bases outside the gene matches. CDR3 length: 14 residues. The germline V gene has CDR1 MNHNY and CDR2 SVGAGI (reference sequence). The CDR3 region is CASSTTAGGEEQYF. CDR3 nucleotide sequence: TGTGCCAGCAGTACCACAGCGGGAGGGGAGGAGCAGTACTTC.

The chain's CDR3 is CSVGGGLFGETQYF. DNA of the CDR3: TGCAGCGTGGGGGGAGGGCTTTTCGGAGAGACCCAGTACTTC. This chain connects TRBV29-1 to TRBJ2-5; the match to TRBD2 covers 7 bases. The V segment lost 6 bases and the J segment 4 bases; nucleotides outside the gene matches: 11. Per the germline V gene, CDR1 is SQVTM and CDR2 is ANQGSEA. This CDR3 has 14 amino acids.

This chain uses TRBV30 with TRBJ2-7; 8 bases agree with TRBD1. Germline V CDR1 and CDR2: GTSNPN, SVGIG (reference sequence). Trimming removed 3 bases from V and 12 bases from J; junction bases left unmatched: 4. CDR3 length: 10 residues. CDR3 amino acids: CAWSEDRAYF. Here the CDR3 DNA reads TGTGCCTGGAGCGAGGACAGGGCGTACTTC.

The chain joins TRBV27 to TRBJ2-2; no definite D call. Trimming removed 0 bases from V and 2 bases from J, with 10 bases in between. The CDR3 sequence is 16 residues long. Germline-derived CDR1 and CDR2 are MNHEY and SMNVEV (reference sequence). CDR3 coding DNA: TGTGCCAGCAGTTTATCGGTTGGCGGTAACACCGGGGAGCTGTTTTTT. This gives the protein CASSLSVGGNTGELFF.

The rearrangement links TRBV27 to TRBJ2-5; 7 bases line up with TRBD2. With 4 bases clipped from V and 2 bases from J, the junction kept 7 bases outside the gene matches. Germline values: CDR1 MNHEY, CDR2 SMNVEV (reference sequence). The CDR3 runs to 15 residues. The CDR3 spells CASSSLRGSQETQYF. The CDR3 bases are TGTGCCAGCAGTTCCCTGCGGGGGTCTCAAGAGACCCAGTACTTC.

The chain carries TRBV24-1 and TRBJ2-5; weak D call: TRBD1 (5 bases). This CDR3 comprises 14 residues. From germline, CDR1 is KGHDR and CDR2 SFDVKD. Trimming pared 4 bases from V and 0 bases from J, leaving 8 bases between. CDR3 DNA sequence: TGTGCCACCAGTGACCCGGACAACCAAGAGACCCAGTACTTC. It specifies CATSDPDNQETQYF.